Presented here are 26 T cell receptor beta chains from one specimen sequenced in a study of stem cell transplantation in POMP-related autoinflammatory disease. Study outcomes and limitations: Unique TRB V-J gene pairings were limited in number in patients with PRAID. In patients with PRAID, every analyzed T-cell subset tended to show lower diversity and higher clonality.

Their antigen targets remain unknown. Generated by immunoSEQ multiplex PCR, the TCRdb table keeps only in-frame clones and is missing some. The sample has 8,500 to 14,000 clones; around 84% are singletons. This sample comprised CD8+ T cells from PBMCs, obtained before stem cell transplantation. The receptors derive from a human donor with POMP-related autoinflammation and immune dysregulation (PRAID).

This chain uses TRBV7-9 with TRBJ2-5; no reliable D call. The CDR3 is 15 residues long. Germline V gene data show CDR1 as SEHNR and CDR2 as FQNEAQ (reference sequence). V was clipped by 4 bases and J by 1 base, with 13 bases between them. DNA for the CDR3: TGTGCCAGCAGCTCCGCCCGGCACCTCCAAGAGACCCAGTACTTC. Its protein is CASSSARHLQETQYF.

This clone is categorized as medium-sized. The J gene is TRBJ2-7, the V gene TRBV7-9; D remains unclear. Trimming took 8 bases from V and 0 from J, leaving 20 bases between them. The CDR3 sequence is 16 residues long. Germline assignment: CDR1 SEHNR and CDR2 FQNEAQ (reference sequence). The CDR3 region is CASSVGSYGYSYEQYF. The CDR3 DNA reads TGTGCCAGCTCTGTTGGTAGCTACGGCTACTCCTACGAGCAGTACTTC. The whole variable domain, filled in from reference TRBV7-9 and TRBJ2-7, reads DTGVSQNPRHKITKRGQNVTFRCDPISEHNRLYWYRQTLGQGPEFLTYFQNEAQLEKSRLLSDRFSAERPKGSFSTLEIQRTEQGDSAMYLCASSVGSYGYSYEQYFGPGTRLTVT.

The chain is built from TRBV19 and TRBJ2-1; no definite D call. The V end lost 2 bases, the J end lost 4 bases, and 6 bases lay between the germline ends. CDR3 length equals 13 residues. Germline CDR1 reads LNHDA; CDR2 reads SQIVND (reference sequence). The CDR3 DNA reads TGTGCCAGTAGTATACTACTTTACAATGAGCAGTTCTTC. Translating gives CASSILLYNEQFF.

The V call is TRBV19, the J call TRBJ1-1; tentatively, D is TRBD1 (5 bases). In germline, CDR1 is LNHDA, CDR2 SQIVND (reference sequence). The CDR3 contains 14 residues. The germline V and J ends were trimmed by 7 bases and 4 bases, with 16 bases remaining between them. The CDR3 sequence is CASTLGGGGTEAFF. The CDR3 DNA is TGTGCCAGTACCCTGGGGGGAGGTGGCACTGAAGCTTTCTTT.

The chain uses TRBV28 and TRBJ2-4, with TRBD2 identical over 10 bases. The germline gives CDR1 MDHEN, CDR2 SYDVKM. V lost 6 bases, J lost 8 bases, and 7 bases stayed unmatched. CDR3 length: 14 amino acids. This CDR3 is CASRSGRGRDIQYF. The CDR3, as DNA: TGTGCCAGCAGGAGCGGGAGGGGCAGGGACATTCAGTACTTC.

V gene TRBV27 combines with J gene TRBJ1-2, with D unclear. Germline CDR1 reads MNHEY; CDR2 reads SMNVEV (reference sequence). Trimming cost V 3 bases and J 0 bases, with 5 bases left between them. The CDR3 runs to 13 residues. This chain's CDR3 is CASSFGTNYGYTF. The CDR3 DNA sequence: TGTGCCAGCAGTTTTGGAACTAACTATGGCTACACCTTC.

The rearrangement joins TRBV19 to TRBJ1-1, with TRBD1 as a possible D gene (5 bases). CDR3 size: 14 residues. The V end lost 5 bases, the J end lost 3 bases, and 13 bases lay between the germline ends. In germline, CDR1 is LNHDA, CDR2 SQIVND (reference sequence). Here the CDR3 reads CASSGRQLDTEAFF. CDR3 DNA: TGTGCCAGTAGTGGGCGACAGCTGGACACTGAAGCTTTCTTT.

The V gene is TRBV5-6, the J gene TRBJ1-2, with 7 positions matching TRBD1. The CDR3 extends over 13 amino acids. CDR1 is SGHDT and CDR2 is YYEEEE in the germline V gene. V gave up 4 bases and J gave up 4 bases; unmatched junction bases: 4. The CDR3 here is CASSQGGFYGYTF. The CDR3 DNA reads as TGTGCCAGCAGCCAGGGGGGTTTCTATGGCTACACCTTC.

This chain connects TRBV5-8 to TRBJ1-1, with D perhaps matching TRBD1 (6 bases). Trimming took off 2 bases at V and 4 bases at J, with 12 bases between the two ends. The V gene's germline CDR1 is SGHTS and CDR2 YDEGEE. This CDR3 has 14 amino acids. Written as DNA, the CDR3 is TGTGCCAGCAGCTTTTGGGGGGCGTTCACTGAAGCTTTCTTT. Translating gives CASSFWGAFTEAFF.

Only one count was recorded for this clone. The chain couples TRBV15 to TRBJ1-2, with D possibly matching TRBD1 (5 bases). CDR1 and CDR2 (germline): LNHNV, YYDKDF (reference sequence). The CDR3 length is 13 residues. V gave up 4 bases and J gave up 8 bases, with 14 bases separating them. The CDR3: CATSKEGRRGYTF. The CDR3 nucleotides are TGTGCCACCAGCAAAGAGGGGCGGAGGGGCTACACCTTC.

This clone has only one observation. The CDR3 here is CASSLATGRYSNQPQHF. In DNA form, the CDR3 reads TGTGCCAGCAGCTTAGCGACGGGCCGATATAGCAATCAGCCCCAGCATTTT. The J gene is TRBJ1-5, the V gene TRBV7-8; no firm D call. Trimming took off 0 bases at V and 0 bases at J, with 12 bases between the two ends. The V gene's germline CDR1 is SGHVS and CDR2 FQNEAQ. The CDR3 is 17 residues long.

This chain uses TRBV12-5 with TRBJ2-7; 7 bases are a match to TRBD1. The CDR3 runs to 14 residues. V lost 2 bases, J lost 2 bases, and 3 bases stayed unmatched. The V gene's germline CDR1 is LGHNT and CDR2 FRNRAP. DNA of the CDR3: TGTGCTAGTGGTTTGATCGGACAGGCCTACGAGCAGTACTTC. This gives the protein CASGLIGQAYEQYF.

With respect to this clone: One end of the junction varies from germline; a read error may be responsible. The rearrangement joins TRBV4-1 to TRBJ2-7, with TRBD2 as a possible D gene (7 bases). The CDR3 consists of 16 residues. The germline V gene encodes CDR1 MGHRA and CDR2 YSYEKL. The CDR3 loop reads CASSQDGGAFSHEQYF. The CDR3 DNA is TGCGCCAGCAGCCAGGATGGGGGGGCCTTCTCCCACGAGCAGTACTTC.

The rearrangement links TRBV27 to TRBJ2-1; D gene unclear. V shed 6 bases and J shed 7 bases, with 7 bases lying between them. CDR1 is MNHEY and CDR2 is SMNVEV in the germline V gene (reference sequence). The CDR3 covers 11 residues. The CDR3 reads CASSLRNEQFF. In nucleotides, the CDR3 is TGTGCCAGCAGCCTACGAAATGAGCAGTTCTTC.

V and J are TRBV28 and TRBJ2-1, with D possibly matching TRBD2 (7 bases). CDR1 is MDHEN and CDR2 is SYDVKM in the germline V gene. The CDR3 is 22 amino acids. V gave up 6 bases and J gave up 3 bases, with 36 bases separating them. The CDR3 is CASRTRGARERNHYNDYNEQFF. The CDR3 bases are TGTGCCAGCAGAACACGGGGGGCGCGGGAGCGAAACCACTACAATGACTACAATGAGCAGTTCTTC.

The chain couples TRBV7-8 to TRBJ1-1; weak D call: TRBD1 (5 bases). From germline, CDR1 is SGHVS and CDR2 FQNEAQ. The CDR3 is 12 residues long. V gave up 5 bases and J gave up 8 bases, with 12 bases separating them. The CDR3 loop reads CASSRGAREAFF. DNA for the CDR3: TGTGCCAGCAGCCGTGGGGCGCGAGAAGCTTTCTTT.

This rearrangement joins TRBV19 to TRBJ1-5; D not resolved. Germline V gene lookup returns CDR1 LNHDA and CDR2 SQIVND (reference sequence). The ends were cut back, 5 bases at V and 1 base at J, with 12 bases in the middle. There are 15 residues in the CDR3. The CDR3: CASSPGYPSNQPQHF. The CDR3 nucleotides read TGTGCCAGTAGTCCCGGTTATCCCAGCAATCAGCCCCAGCATTTT.

This rearrangement joins TRBV28 to TRBJ1-1, with D uncertain. The CDR3 is made up of 13 amino acids. The V gene lost 3 bases and the J gene lost 2 bases, with 7 bases spanning the gap. In germline, CDR1 is MDHEN, CDR2 SYDVKM. In nucleotides, the CDR3 is TGTGCCAGCAGTTTGATAGGAAACACTGAAGCTTTCTTT. It yields the protein CASSLIGNTEAFF.

The rearrangement uses TRBV5-6 and TRBJ1-2; 8 bases map to TRBD1. CDR1 and CDR2 (germline): SGHDT, YYEEEE. The CDR3 totals 13 residues. V gave up 4 bases and J gave up 8 bases; unmatched junction bases: 7. The CDR3 loop is CASSPGQDSGYTF. For the CDR3, the DNA is TGTGCCAGCAGCCCGGGACAGGATTCCGGCTACACCTTC.

V and J are TRBV7-6 and TRBJ2-3; possible D gene TRBD1, 7 bases. V was shortened by 4 bases and J by 2 bases, with 22 bases between the two germline ends. The CDR3 loop spans 18 amino acids. Per the germline V gene, CDR1 is SGHVS and CDR2 is FNYEAQ. CDR3: CASSWDSSKRGNTDTQYF. In nucleotides, the CDR3 is TGTGCCAGCAGCTGGGACAGCTCCAAACGGGGGAACACAGATACGCAGTATTTT.

The V and J genes are TRBV29-1 and TRBJ2-2; D is possibly TRBD1 (5 bases). The CDR3 is 13 amino acids. The germline gives CDR1 SQVTM, CDR2 ANQGSEA. Trimming removed 2 bases at V and 4 bases at J, with 8 bases between. The CDR3 here is CSVEQGLTGELFF. CDR3 DNA: TGCAGCGTTGAACAGGGCCTCACCGGGGAGCTGTTTTTT.

This chain joins TRBV28 and TRBJ2-3; 7 bases are shared with TRBD2. Trimming cost V 7 bases and J 0 bases; bases outside gene matches: 13. From germline, CDR1 is MDHEN and CDR2 SYDVKM. The CDR3 runs 17 residues. Here the CDR3 reads CASIPRRDYSSTDTQYF. The CDR3 DNA reads as TGTGCCAGCATCCCCAGGCGGGACTATTCTAGCACAGATACGCAGTATTTT.

The chain is built from TRBV11-2 and TRBJ2-7; 10 bases are a match to TRBD2. CDR1 and CDR2 from the germline V gene are SGHAT and FQNNGV. There are 15 residues in the CDR3. The V and J ends lost 3 bases and 5 bases, in that order; junction bases with no gene match: 7. The CDR3 reads CASSLGLAGENEQYF. As DNA, the CDR3 is TGTGCCAGCAGCTTGGGGCTAGCGGGAGAGAACGAGCAGTACTTC.

This clone occurred once. This chain's CDR3 is CASSLRKTRWVAFF. The CDR3 DNA is TGTGCCAGCAGCTTAAGGAAGACCCGATGGGTAGCTTTCTTT. The chain combines TRBV11-2 with TRBJ1-1; D not certain. V lost 2 bases and J lost 10, with 17 bases in between. Germline values: CDR1 SGHAT, CDR2 FQNNGV. The CDR3 consists of 14 residues.

The chain employs TRBV7-9 and TRBJ2-1; possible D gene TRBD2, 6 bases. Looked up from germline, CDR1 is SEHNR and CDR2 is FQNEAQ (reference sequence). V gave up 5 bases and J gave up 0 bases, with 11 bases separating them. This CDR3 contains 15 residues. The CDR3 nucleotides read TGTGCCAGCAGCGAGAGCGGGTCCTCCTACAATGAGCAGTTCTTC. Its protein product is CASSESGSSYNEQFF.

The genes are TRBV28 and TRBJ1-5; D is undetermined. The ends were cut back, 4 bases at V and 0 bases at J, with 10 bases in the middle. CDR3 size: 15 residues. Germline V gene data show CDR1 as MDHEN and CDR2 as SYDVKM. The CDR3 protein is CASSSFRASNQPQHF. Here the CDR3 DNA reads TGTGCCAGCAGTTCTTTCCGGGCTAGCAATCAGCCCCAGCATTTT.